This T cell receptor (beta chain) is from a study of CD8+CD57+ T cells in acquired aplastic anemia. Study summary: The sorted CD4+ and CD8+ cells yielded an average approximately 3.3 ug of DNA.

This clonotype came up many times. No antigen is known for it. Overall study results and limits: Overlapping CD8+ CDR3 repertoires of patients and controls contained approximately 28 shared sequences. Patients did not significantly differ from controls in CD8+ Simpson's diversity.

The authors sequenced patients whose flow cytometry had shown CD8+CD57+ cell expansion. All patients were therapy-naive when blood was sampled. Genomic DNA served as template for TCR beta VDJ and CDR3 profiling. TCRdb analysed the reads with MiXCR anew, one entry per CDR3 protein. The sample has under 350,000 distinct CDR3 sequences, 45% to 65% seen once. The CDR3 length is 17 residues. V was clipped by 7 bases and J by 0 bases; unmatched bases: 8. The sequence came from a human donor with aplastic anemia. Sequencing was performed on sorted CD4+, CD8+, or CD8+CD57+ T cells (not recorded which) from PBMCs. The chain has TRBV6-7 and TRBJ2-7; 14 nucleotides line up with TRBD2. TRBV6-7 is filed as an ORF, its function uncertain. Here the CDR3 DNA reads TGTGCCAGCACATGGACTAGCGGGGGGTACAGCTCCTACGAGCAGTACTTC. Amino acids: CASTWTSGGYSSYEQYF.